One sample yielded the 10 T cell receptor beta chains listed below, sequenced in a study of T cells in Graves' hyperthyroidism and ophthalmopathy. RNA transcripts were the template for amplifying TCR beta CDR3 regions. During a first-round RT-PCR of the TCR CDR3, the HTBI primer set was used. TCRdb itself ran the multiplex PCR reads through MiXCR, one entry per CDR3 protein. The sample lists approximately 700,000 distinct CDR3 sequences, about 17% occurring once. The sequenced material came from blood. These receptor sequences come from a man younger than 35 with Graves' hyperthyroidism.

In its sample, this clonotype was seen many times. In DNA form, the CDR3 reads TGCAGTGCTAGAACCTCACCCGGAGGCGAGCAGTACTTC. Its protein is CSARTSPGGEQYF. J is TRBJ2-7 and V is TRBV20-1, with a tentative D call TRBD2 (5 bases). Germline loops: CDR1 DFQATT, CDR2 SNEGSKA (reference sequence). V dropped 2 bases and J dropped 6 bases, with 14 bases sitting between them. The CDR3 loop spans 13 amino acids.

This clonotype occurred many times. The chain joins TRBV7-9 to TRBJ2-1; TRBD1 or TRBD2 may be the D gene (5 bases each). Trimming pared 3 bases from V and 7 bases from J, leaving 16 bases between. The CDR3 has 15 amino acids. Germline CDR1 SEHNR, CDR2 FQNEAQ (reference sequence). CDR3 coding DNA: TGTGCCAGCAGCTTCCTCGGGACCGCCGGTAATGAGCAGTTCTTC. Translation: CASSFLGTAGNEQFF.

This clonotype was detected only a few times. This chain connects TRBV6-1 to TRBJ1-1; no clear D gene. V lost 4 bases and J 0 bases, leaving 12 bases between the germline ends. From germline, CDR1 is MNHNS and CDR2 SASEGT. CDR3 length: 15 amino acids. CDR3 sequence (DNA): TGTGCCAGCAGTGTCCATCGCGGCCTGAACACTGAAGCTTTCTTT. This encodes CASSVHRGLNTEAFF.

This clonotype was counted between two and nine times. Written as DNA, the CDR3 is TGTGCCAGTAGTATGGCAGTAGGAGACGAGCAGTACTTC. It yields the protein CASSMAVGDEQYF. The chain combines TRBV19 with TRBJ2-7; D gene ambiguous. Germline lookup yields CDR1 LNHDA and CDR2 SQIVND (reference sequence). Trimming took 3 bases from V and 5 from J, leaving 11 bases between them. CDR3 length: 13 amino acids.

This clonotype has only a few counts. This chain links TRBV19 with TRBJ2-2; no definite D call. V lost 5 bases and J 6 bases, leaving 13 bases between the germline ends. The CDR3 consists of 14 residues. In germline, CDR1 is LNHDA, CDR2 SQIVND (reference sequence). Here the CDR3 DNA reads TGTGCCAGTAGTCGAGACGGGCGATCCGGGGAGCTGTTTTTT. This gives the protein CASSRDGRSGELFF.

This clonotype was seen a handful of times. The V gene is TRBV4-3, the J gene TRBJ2-3, with TRBD2 matching over 11 bases. The V and J ends lost 4 bases and 5 bases, in that order; junction bases with no gene match: 5. This CDR3 has 15 residues. Per germline, CDR1 LGHNA and CDR2 YSLEER. CDR3 amino acids: CASSPLAGAGDTQYF. The CDR3 DNA reads as TGCGCCAGCAGCCCACTAGCGGGAGCTGGAGATACGCAGTATTTT.

Ten or more counts support this clonotype. The chain recombines TRBV7-9 with TRBJ1-1; 8 bases are a match to TRBD1. Unmatched junction bases numbered 6, after V lost 1 base and J lost 11 bases. Per germline, CDR1 SEHNR and CDR2 FQNEAQ (reference sequence). This CDR3 is built from 13 residues. CDR3: CASSLGGGDRAFF. The CDR3 bases are TGTGCCAGCAGCTTAGGGGGTGGGGACAGGGCTTTCTTT.

The gene calls are TRBV5-6 and TRBJ2-2; D ambiguous. In germline, CDR1 is SGHDT, CDR2 YYEEEE. CDR3 size: 13 residues. Trimming shortened V by 0 bases and J by 7 bases, and 7 bases separated the two germline ends. Here the CDR3 DNA reads TGTGCCAGCAGCTTGGGTACCCTCGGGGAGCTGTTTTTT. Protein sequence: CASSLGTLGELFF.

The sample holds many counts of this clonotype. The V call is TRBV28, the J call TRBJ2-7, with TRBD2 matching 8 bases. This CDR3 comprises 15 residues. CDR1 is MDHEN and CDR2 is SYDVKM in the germline V gene. Unmatched junction bases numbered 10, after V lost 5 bases and J lost 4 bases. The CDR3 is CASSLRDTGGYEQYF. The CDR3 nucleotides read TGTGCCAGCAGTCTCCGGGACACGGGAGGGTACGAGCAGTACTTC.

V and J are TRBV20-1 and TRBJ2-2, with D tentatively TRBD1 (5 bases). The CDR3 runs to 15 residues. Germline CDR1 DFQATT, CDR2 SNEGSKA (reference sequence). Trimming took off 4 bases at V and 6 bases at J, with 18 bases between the two ends. The CDR3, as DNA: TGCAGTGCTATTTACTCAGGGCGCGGAGCCGGGGAGCTGTTTTTT. This translates into CSAIYSGRGAGELFF.